This T cell receptor (beta chain) was documented in a study of T cell changes during pregnancy in multiple sclerosis. Using immunoSEQ multiplex PCR, the repertoire was profiled, and TCRdb retains in-frame clones only, with some absent. The sample records about 40,000 clones, approximately 92% being singletons. CDR1 SGHAT and CDR2 FQDESV come from the germline V gene (reference sequence). This CDR3 comprises 14 residues. V lost 5 bases to trimming and J lost 1 base; unmatched junction nucleotides: 3. Sample: CD4+ T cells from peripheral blood mononuclear cells, taken in the third trimester of pregnancy. The TCR sequence derives from a female donor with multiple sclerosis, enrolled in a pregnancy study. The V and J genes are TRBV11-1 and TRBJ2-3; 7 nucleotides match TRBD1. The CDR3 protein is CASSPGGGTDTQYF. The CDR3 DNA is TGTGCCAGCAGCCCAGGGGGTGGCACAGATACGCAGTATTTT.